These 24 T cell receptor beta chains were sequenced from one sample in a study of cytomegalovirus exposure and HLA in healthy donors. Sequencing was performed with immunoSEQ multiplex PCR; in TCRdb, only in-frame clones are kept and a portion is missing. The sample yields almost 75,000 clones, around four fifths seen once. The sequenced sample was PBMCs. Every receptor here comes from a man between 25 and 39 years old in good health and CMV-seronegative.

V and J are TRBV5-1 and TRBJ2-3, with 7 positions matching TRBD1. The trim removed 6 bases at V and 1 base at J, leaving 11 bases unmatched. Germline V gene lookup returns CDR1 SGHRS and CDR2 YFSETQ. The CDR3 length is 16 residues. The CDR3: CASNPAEQGRTDTQYF. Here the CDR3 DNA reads TGCGCCAGCAACCCCGCCGAACAGGGGCGCACAGATACGCAGTATTTT.

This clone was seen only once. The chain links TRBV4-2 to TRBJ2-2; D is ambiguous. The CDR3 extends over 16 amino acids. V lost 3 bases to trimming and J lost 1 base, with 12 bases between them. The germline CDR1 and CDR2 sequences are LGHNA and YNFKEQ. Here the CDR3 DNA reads TGTGCCAGCAGCCATCCGCGAACCCGGAACACCGGGGAGCTGTTTTTT. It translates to CASSHPRTRNTGELFF.

The CDR3 loop is CASGVGVSGRIEQFF. DNA of the CDR3: TGTGCTAGTGGTGTCGGTGTTAGCGGGAGGATTGAGCAGTTCTTC. This rearrangement joins TRBV12-5 to TRBJ2-1; 10 bases align to TRBD2. There are 15 residues in the CDR3. Germline CDR1 and CDR2: LGHNT and FRNRAP. V lost 5 bases and J lost 9; bases outside the gene matches: 10. Variable domain in full (rest from reference TRBV12-5 and TRBJ2-1): DARVTQTPRHKVTEMGQEVTMRCQPILGHNTVFWYRQTMMQGLELLAYFRNRAPLDDSGMPKDRFSAEMPDATLATLKIQPSEPRDSAVYFCASGVGVSGRIEQFFGPGTRLTVL.

The CDR3 DNA reads TGTGCCAGCAGCTTAGCGTCCCAGGGGGCGTATACGCAGTATTTT. Its translation: CASSLASQGAYTQYF. This rearrangement joins TRBV7-6 to TRBJ2-3; TRBD1 aligns across 8 bases. This CDR3 region has 15 residues. The germline V gene has CDR1 SGHVS and CDR2 FNYEAQ. V shed 0 bases, J shed 7 bases, and the junction held 6 bases outside the gene matches. Full variable domain (remainder filled in from reference TRBV7-6 and TRBJ2-3): GAGVSQSPRYKVTKRGQDVALRCDPISGHVSLYWYRQALGQGPEFLTYFNYEAQQDKSGLPNDRFSAERPEGSISTLTIQRTEQRDSAMYRCASSLASQGAYTQYFGPGTRLTVL.

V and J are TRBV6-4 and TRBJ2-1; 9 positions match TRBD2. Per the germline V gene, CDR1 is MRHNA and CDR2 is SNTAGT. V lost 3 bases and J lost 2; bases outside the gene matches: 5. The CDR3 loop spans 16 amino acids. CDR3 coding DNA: TGTGCCAGCAGTGAACGAGCGGGGGGCGCCTACAATGAGCAGTTCTTC. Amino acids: CASSERAGGAYNEQFF.

CDR3 loop: CASSLGLVSTGELFF. The CDR3 nucleotides are TGTGCCAGCAGCTTAGGACTAGTAAGCACCGGGGAGCTGTTTTTT. The V call is TRBV11-2, the J call TRBJ2-2; D perhaps matches TRBD2 (6 bases). The CDR3 sequence is 15 residues long. Germline assignment: CDR1 SGHAT and CDR2 FQNNGV. V was pared by 1 base and J by 4 bases, with 10 bases between. Looking up the rest from reference TRBV11-2 and TRBJ2-2 gives the full variable domain: EAGVAQSPRYKIIEKRQSVAFWCNPISGHATLYWYQQILGQGPKLLIQFQNNGVVDDSQLPKDRFSAERLKGVDSTLKIQPAKLEDSAVYLCASSLGLVSTGELFFGEGSRLTVL.

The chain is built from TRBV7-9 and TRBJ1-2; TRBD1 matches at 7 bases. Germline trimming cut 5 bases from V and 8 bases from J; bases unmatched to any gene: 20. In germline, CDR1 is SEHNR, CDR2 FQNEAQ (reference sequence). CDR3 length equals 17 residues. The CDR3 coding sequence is TGTGCCAGCAGCCGGCTTCAAATCGGGGACAGCCTAAGAGGCTACACCTTC. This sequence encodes CASSRLQIGDSLRGYTF.

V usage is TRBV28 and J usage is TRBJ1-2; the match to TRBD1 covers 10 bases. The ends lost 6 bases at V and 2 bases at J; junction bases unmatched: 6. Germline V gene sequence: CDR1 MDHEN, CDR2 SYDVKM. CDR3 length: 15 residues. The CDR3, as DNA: TGTGCCAGCAGCGCCCGGACAGGGGGAAACTATGGCTACACCTTC. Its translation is CASSARTGGNYGYTF.

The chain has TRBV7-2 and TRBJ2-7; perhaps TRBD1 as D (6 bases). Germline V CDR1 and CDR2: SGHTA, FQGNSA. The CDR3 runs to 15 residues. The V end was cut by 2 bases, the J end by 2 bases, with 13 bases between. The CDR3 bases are TGTGCCAGCAGCTTAAGGCCAGGGGCTACCTACGAGCAGTACGTC. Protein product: CASSLRPGATYEQYV.

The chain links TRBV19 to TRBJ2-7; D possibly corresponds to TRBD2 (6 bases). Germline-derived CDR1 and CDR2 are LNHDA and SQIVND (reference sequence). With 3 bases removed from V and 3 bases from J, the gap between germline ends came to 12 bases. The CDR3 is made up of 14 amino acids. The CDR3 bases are TGTGCCAGTAGTATCGGCGGGATAGTCTACGAGCAGTACTTC. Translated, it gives CASSIGGIVYEQYF.

CDR3 protein: CASSQVVQGGYTF. The DNA of the CDR3 is TGTGCCAGCAGCCAAGTTGTTCAGGGGGGCTACACCTTC. V usage is TRBV14 and J usage is TRBJ1-2; the D gene is possibly TRBD1 (6 bases). CDR1 and CDR2 from the germline V gene are SGHDN and FVKESK. Trimming removed 1 base at V and 8 bases at J, with 11 bases between. This CDR3 has 13 residues.

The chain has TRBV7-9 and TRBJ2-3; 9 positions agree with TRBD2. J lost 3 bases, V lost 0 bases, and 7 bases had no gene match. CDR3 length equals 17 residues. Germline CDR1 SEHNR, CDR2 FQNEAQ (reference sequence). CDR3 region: CASSLAVRLADTDTQYF. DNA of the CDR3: TGTGCCAGCAGCTTAGCGGTTCGACTAGCGGATACAGATACGCAGTATTTT. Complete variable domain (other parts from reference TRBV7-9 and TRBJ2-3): DTGVSQNPRHKITKRGQNVTFRCDPISEHNRLYWYRQTLGQGPEFLTYFQNEAQLEKSRLLSDRFSAERPKGSFSTLEIQRTEQGDSAMYLCASSLAVRLADTDTQYFGPGTRLTVL.

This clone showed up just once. The CDR3 protein is CASSVSTGVSSGANVLTF. CDR3 nucleotides: TGTGCCAGCAGCGTCTCAACGGGGGTGAGCTCTGGGGCCAACGTCCTGACTTTC. The chain combines TRBV9 with TRBJ2-6; possibly TRBD2 for D (6 bases). V shed 2 bases and J shed 0 bases, with 15 bases lying between them. Germline V gene lookup returns CDR1 SGDLS and CDR2 YYNGEE. The CDR3 has 18 residues.

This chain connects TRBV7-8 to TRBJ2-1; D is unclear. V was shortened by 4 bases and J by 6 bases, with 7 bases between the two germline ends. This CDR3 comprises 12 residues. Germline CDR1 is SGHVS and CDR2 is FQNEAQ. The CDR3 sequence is CASSSHLNEQFF. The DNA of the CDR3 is TGTGCCAGCAGCTCACACCTCAATGAGCAGTTCTTC.

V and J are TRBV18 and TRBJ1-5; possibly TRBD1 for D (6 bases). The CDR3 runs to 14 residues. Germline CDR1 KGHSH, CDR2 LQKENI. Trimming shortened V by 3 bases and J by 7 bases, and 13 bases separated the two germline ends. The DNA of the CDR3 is TGTGCCAGCTCACCTCGGGGGGCAAGCCAGCCCCAGCATTTT. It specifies CASSPRGASQPQHF.

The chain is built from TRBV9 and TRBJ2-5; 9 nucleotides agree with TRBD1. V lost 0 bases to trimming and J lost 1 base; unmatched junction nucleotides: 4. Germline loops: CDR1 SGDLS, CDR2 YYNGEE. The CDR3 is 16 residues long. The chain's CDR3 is CASSVGDRALQETQYF. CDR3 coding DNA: TGTGCCAGCAGCGTAGGGGACAGGGCCCTCCAAGAGACCCAGTACTTC.

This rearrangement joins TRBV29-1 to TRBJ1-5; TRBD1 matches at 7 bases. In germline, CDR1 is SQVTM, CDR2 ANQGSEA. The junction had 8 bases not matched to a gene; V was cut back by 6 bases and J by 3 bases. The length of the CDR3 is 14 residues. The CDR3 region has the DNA TGCAGCGTCTCCACAGGGGTATACAATCAGCCCCAGCATTTT. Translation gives CSVSTGVYNQPQHF.

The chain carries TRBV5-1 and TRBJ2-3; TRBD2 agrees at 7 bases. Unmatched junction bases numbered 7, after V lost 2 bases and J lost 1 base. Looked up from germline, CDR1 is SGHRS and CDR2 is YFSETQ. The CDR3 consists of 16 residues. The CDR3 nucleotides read TGCGCCAGCAGCTTTGGGGGGGAATTGGGCACAGATACGCAGTATTTT. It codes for CASSFGGELGTDTQYF. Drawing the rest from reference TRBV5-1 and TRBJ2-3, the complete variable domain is KAGVTQTPRYLIKTRGQQVTLSCSPISGHRSVSWYQQTPGQGLQFLFEYFSETQRNKGNFPGRFSGRQFSNSRSEMNVSTLELGDSALYLCASSFGGELGTDTQYFGPGTRLTVL.

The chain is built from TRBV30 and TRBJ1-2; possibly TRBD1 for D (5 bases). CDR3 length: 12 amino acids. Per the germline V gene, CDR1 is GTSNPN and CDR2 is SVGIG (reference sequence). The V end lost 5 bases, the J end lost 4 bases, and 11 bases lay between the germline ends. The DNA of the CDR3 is TGTGCCTGGGCAGGGAACGGCTATGGCTACACCTTC. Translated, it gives CAWAGNGYGYTF.

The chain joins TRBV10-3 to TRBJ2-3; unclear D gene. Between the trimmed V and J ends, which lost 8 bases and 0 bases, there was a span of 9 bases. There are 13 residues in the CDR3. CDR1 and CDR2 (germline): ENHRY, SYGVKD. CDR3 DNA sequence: TGTGCCATCCAAAGCCCTAGCACAGATACGCAGTATTTT. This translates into CAIQSPSTDTQYF.

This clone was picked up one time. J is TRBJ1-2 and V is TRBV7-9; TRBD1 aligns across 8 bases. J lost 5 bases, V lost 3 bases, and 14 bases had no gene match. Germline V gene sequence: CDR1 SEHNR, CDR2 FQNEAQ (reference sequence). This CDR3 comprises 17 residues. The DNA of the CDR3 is TGTGCCAGCAGCTTCCAGAGGGAGACAGGGGCAGAATATGGCTACACCTTC. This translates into CASSFQRETGAEYGYTF.

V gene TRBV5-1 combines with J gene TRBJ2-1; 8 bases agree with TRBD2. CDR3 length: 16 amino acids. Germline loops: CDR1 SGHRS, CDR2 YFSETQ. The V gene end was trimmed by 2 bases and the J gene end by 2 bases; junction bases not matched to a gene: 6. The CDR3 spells CASSFLAGSAYNEQFF. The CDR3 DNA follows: TGCGCCAGCAGCTTCTTAGCGGGATCGGCCTACAATGAGCAGTTCTTC. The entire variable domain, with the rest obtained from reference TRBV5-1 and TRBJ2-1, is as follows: KAGVTQTPRYLIKTRGQQVTLSCSPISGHRSVSWYQQTPGQGLQFLFEYFSETQRNKGNFPGRFSGRQFSNSRSEMNVSTLELGDSALYLCASSFLAGSAYNEQFFGPGTRLTVL.

CDR3 in amino acids: CASSVAGEGTDTQYF. CDR3 bases: TGTGCCAGCAGCGTAGCGGGAGAGGGGACAGATACGCAGTATTTT. The chain employs TRBV9 and TRBJ2-3; D may be TRBD2 (6 bases). The CDR3 is 15 amino acids. V lost 0 bases to trimming and J lost 3 bases, with 11 bases between them. Germline CDR1 and CDR2: SGDLS and YYNGEE.

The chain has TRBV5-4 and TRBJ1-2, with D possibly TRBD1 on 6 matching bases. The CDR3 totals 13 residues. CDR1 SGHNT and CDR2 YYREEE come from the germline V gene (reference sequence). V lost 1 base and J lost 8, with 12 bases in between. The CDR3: CASSLTGNGGYTF. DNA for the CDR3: TGTGCCAGCAGCTTGACAGGGAACGGCGGCTACACCTTC.